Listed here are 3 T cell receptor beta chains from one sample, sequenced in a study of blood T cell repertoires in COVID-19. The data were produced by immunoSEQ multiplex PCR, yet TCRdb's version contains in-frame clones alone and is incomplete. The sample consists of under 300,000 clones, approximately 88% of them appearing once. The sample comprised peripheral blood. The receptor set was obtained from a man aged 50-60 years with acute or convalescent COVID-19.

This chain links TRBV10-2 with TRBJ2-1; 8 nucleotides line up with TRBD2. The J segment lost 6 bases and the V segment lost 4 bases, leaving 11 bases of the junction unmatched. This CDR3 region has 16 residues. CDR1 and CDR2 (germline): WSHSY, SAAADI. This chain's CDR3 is CASSGDRTSTPNEQFF. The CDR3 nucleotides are TGCGCCAGCAGTGGTGATCGGACTAGCACCCCCAATGAGCAGTTCTTC.

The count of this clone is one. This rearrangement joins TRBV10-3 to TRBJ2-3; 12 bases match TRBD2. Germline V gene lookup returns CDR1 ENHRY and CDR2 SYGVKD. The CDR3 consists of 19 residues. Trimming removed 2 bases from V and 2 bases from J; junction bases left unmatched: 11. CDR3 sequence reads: CAISERLAGGPSSTDTQYF. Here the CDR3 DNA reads TGTGCCATCAGTGAGCGTCTAGCGGGGGGGCCCAGCTCCACAGATACGCAGTATTTT.

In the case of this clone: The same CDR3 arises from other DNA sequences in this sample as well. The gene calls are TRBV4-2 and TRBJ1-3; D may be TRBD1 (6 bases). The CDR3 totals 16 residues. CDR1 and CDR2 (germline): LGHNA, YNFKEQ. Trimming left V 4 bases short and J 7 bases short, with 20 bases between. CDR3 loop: CASSLGAGGGVNTIYF. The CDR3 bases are TGTGCCAGCAGCCTTGGGGCGGGGGGCGGCGTGAACACCATATATTTT.